The entry below describes one T cell receptor (beta chain). CDR1 SGHRS and CDR2 YFSETQ come from the germline V gene. With V trimmed by 0 bases and J by 2 bases, 7 bases remained unmatched. The CDR3 runs 16 residues. The use of a sample-barcoded 5' primer and a J-beta primer mix characterized a second PCR of about 7 to 12 cycles. Via MiXCR, TCRdb re-called the 5' RACE reads, giving one row per CDR3 protein. The table lists under 800,000 distinct CDR3 sequences, about 40% of them singletons. These data belong to a study of blood T cells in healthy people across ages. The specimen sequenced was blood. The gene calls are TRBV5-1 and TRBJ1-2, with 7 nucleotides matching TRBD1. The receptor was isolated from an older woman in good health. The CDR3 protein is CASSLGLKQGNYGYTF. CDR3 nucleotides: TGCGCCAGCAGCTTGGGACTTAAACAGGGGAACTATGGCTACACCTTC.